This paragraph reports one T cell receptor (beta chain). Its target is unknown. This sample stems from a study of T-cell memory formation after mild COVID-19. Study-wide points: Second-wave clones peaking on day 37 lacked confirmed SARS-CoV-2 specificity.

TCRdb reanalysed the 5' RACE reads using MiXCR and keeps one entry per CDR3 protein. Of some 180,000 distinct CDR3 sequences in the sample, roughly 20% were seen once. Input material: PBMCs or a T cell subset sorted from them (not recorded which). The receptor's source is a man between 18 and 35 years old who had mild COVID-19 (a few samples of this study predate the infection). Cell type and time point are not known.

The CDR3 region has the DNA TGTGCCACCAGTGATTTGCTTGGGGCTGGCTACACCTTC. It encodes CATSDLLGAGYTF. The chain uses TRBV24-1 and TRBJ1-2; TRBD1 might be the D (5 bases). V gave up 0 bases and J gave up 7 bases, with 8 bases separating them. The germline CDR1 and CDR2 sequences are KGHDR and SFDVKD. This CDR3 spans 13 amino acids.